These T cell receptor beta chains were read from a single sample in a study of identical twins. Via MiXCR, TCRdb re-called the 5' RACE reads, giving one row per CDR3 protein. The table shows hundreds of thousands of distinct CDR3 sequences, with roughly 18% occurring only once. The same data also went into a second study, on T cells expressing NK-cell markers.

What was sequenced was PBMCs. The receptor set was obtained from a woman aged 18-29 years in good health. Both conserved end residues are part of each CDR3. The D gene is left open where the match is weak. Size tells how often a clone was seen (once, few, many) or the class of an expanded clone, and some rows leave it out.

V gene: TRBV5-4
clone size: few
D gene: .
J gene: TRBJ2-1
CDR3 length: 15
CDR3 DNA: TGTGCCAGCAGCTTGGCTGGACTCAATACCAATGAGCAGTTCTTC
CDR3 protein: CASSLAGLNTNEQFF

V gene: TRBV20-1
clone size: .
D gene: TRBD1
J gene: TRBJ2-7
CDR3 length: 14
CDR3 DNA: TGCAGTGCTAGAGCCCGACAGGGAACCTACGAGCAGTACTTC
CDR3 protein: CSARARQGTYEQYF

V gene: TRBV7-8
clone size: few
D gene: TRBD2
J gene: TRBJ2-3
CDR3 length: 15
CDR3 DNA: TGTGCCAGCAGCTTAGCAGCGGGGTACACAGATACGCAGTATTTT
CDR3 protein: CASSLAAGYTDTQYF

V gene: TRBV6-1
clone size: .
D gene: TRBD2
J gene: TRBJ2-5
CDR3 length: 16
CDR3 DNA: TGTGCCAGCAGTGATCGGGGGAGGGGTGTTCAAGAGACCCAGTACTTC
CDR3 protein: CASSDRGRGVQETQYF

V gene: TRBV12-5
clone size: .
D gene: TRBD1
J gene: TRBJ1-6
CDR3 length: 14
CDR3 DNA: TGTGCTAGTGGCCGGGACAGTCATAATTCACCCCTCCACTTT
CDR3 protein: CASGRDSHNSPLHF

V gene: TRBV6-1
clone size: .
D gene: .
J gene: TRBJ2-1
CDR3 length: 19
CDR3 DNA: TGTGCCAGCAGTCGCATACCCCCTCAGGGGAGAGAATCCTACAATGAGCAGTTCTTC
CDR3 protein: CASSRIPPQGRESYNEQFF

V gene: TRBV12-3/TRBV12-4
clone size: .
D gene: .
J gene: TRBJ2-7
CDR3 length: 14
CDR3 DNA: TGTGCCAGCAGTTTCTCCACAGATACCTACGAGCAGTACTTC
CDR3 protein: CASSFSTDTYEQYF

V gene: TRBV9
clone size: .
D gene: .
J gene: TRBJ2-3
CDR3 length: 15
CDR3 DNA: TGTGCCAGCAGCGCCCGCGCTTGGTCAACAGATACGCAGTATTTT
CDR3 protein: CASSARAWSTDTQYF

V gene: TRBV19
clone size: .
D gene: .
J gene: TRBJ1-5
CDR3 length: 13
CDR3 DNA: TGTGCCAGTATTGGCGGGTACGCTCAGCCCCAGCATTTT
CDR3 protein: CASIGGYAQPQHF

V gene: TRBV20-1
clone size: .
D gene: .
J gene: TRBJ2-3
CDR3 length: 15
CDR3 DNA: TGCAGTGCTGAATCGCGGGACAGCGAATCAGATACGCAGTATTTT
CDR3 protein: CSAESRDSESDTQYF

V gene: TRBV7-6
clone size: .
D gene: .
J gene: TRBJ2-3
CDR3 length: 16
CDR3 DNA: TGTGCCAGCAGCTTAGTATACGGGGCTAGCACAGATACGCAGTATTTT
CDR3 protein: CASSLVYGASTDTQYF

V gene: TRBV5-1
clone size: .
D gene: TRBD1
J gene: TRBJ1-1
CDR3 length: 12
CDR3 DNA: TGCGCCAGCAGCCCGGAGACAGGGGAACCTTTCTTT
CDR3 protein: CASSPETGEPFF

V gene: TRBV7-2
clone size: many
D gene: .
J gene: TRBJ2-7
CDR3 length: 13
CDR3 DNA: TGTGCCAGCAGCCACAGACTGGAAGATAAGCAGTACTTC
CDR3 protein: CASSHRLEDKQYF

V gene: TRBV18
clone size: .
D gene: .
J gene: TRBJ2-7
CDR3 length: 13
CDR3 DNA: TGTGCCAGCTCACCCTCGACTAGTGTCGAGCAGTACTTC
CDR3 protein: CASSPSTSVEQYF

V gene: TRBV20-1
clone size: few
D gene: .
J gene: TRBJ1-6
CDR3 length: 14
CDR3 DNA: TGCAGTGCTAGATCCGGTCCGGGGGGTTCACCCCTCCACTTT
CDR3 protein: CSARSGPGGSPLHF

V gene: TRBV15
clone size: few
D gene: .
J gene: TRBJ2-2
CDR3 length: 15
CDR3 DNA: TGTGCCACCAGCAGACGGGACCCAGGTCCCGGGGAGCTGTTTTTT
CDR3 protein: CATSRRDPGPGELFF

V gene: TRBV12-5
clone size: few
D gene: .
J gene: TRBJ2-5
CDR3 length: 18
CDR3 DNA: TGTGCTAGTGGTTTGGTAACCGCGGGGGCGGCAAGTCGAGAGACCCAGTACTTC
CDR3 protein: CASGLVTAGAASRETQYF

V gene: TRBV11-2
clone size: .
D gene: .
J gene: TRBJ1-1
CDR3 length: 13
CDR3 DNA: TGTGCCAGCAGCTTAGTAGGGAGTCGGGAAGCTTTCTTT
CDR3 protein: CASSLVGSREAFF

V gene: TRBV7-2
clone size: .
D gene: .
J gene: TRBJ1-5
CDR3 length: 13
CDR3 DNA: TGTGCCAGCAGCTTAGCTGATCCGTTGCCCCAGCATTTT
CDR3 protein: CASSLADPLPQHF

V gene: TRBV5-1
clone size: once
D gene: .
J gene: TRBJ2-3
CDR3 length: 15
CDR3 DNA: TGCGCCAGCAGCTTGGGAGCTACTAGCACAGATACGCAGTATTTT
CDR3 protein: CASSLGATSTDTQYF

V gene: TRBV12-3/TRBV12-4
clone size: .
D gene: .
J gene: TRBJ1-6
CDR3 length: 12
CDR3 DNA: TGTGCCAGCAACTTTAACAATTCACCCCTCCACTTT
CDR3 protein: CASNFNNSPLHF

V gene: TRBV2
clone size: .
D gene: TRBD1
J gene: TRBJ2-7
CDR3 length: 15
CDR3 DNA: TGTGCCAGCAGTGAAAACGGGGACAGATACTACGAGCAGTACTTC
CDR3 protein: CASSENGDRYYEQYF

V gene: TRBV20-1
clone size: few
D gene: TRBD1
J gene: TRBJ2-1
CDR3 length: 13
CDR3 DNA: TGCAGTGCCGGACAGGGGCCCGGCGATGAGCAGTTCTTC
CDR3 protein: CSAGQGPGDEQFF

V gene: TRBV20-1
clone size: .
D gene: .
J gene: TRBJ2-5
CDR3 length: 13
CDR3 DNA: TGCAGTGCTAGAGAGCACATCCAAGGGGCCCAGTACTTC
CDR3 protein: CSAREHIQGAQYF

V gene: TRBV12-3/TRBV12-4
clone size: .
D gene: TRBD2
J gene: TRBJ2-2
CDR3 length: 15
CDR3 DNA: TGTGCCACCAGACCGGGACTAACGAACACCGGGGAGCTGTTTTTT
CDR3 protein: CATRPGLTNTGELFF

V gene: TRBV7-8
clone size: few
D gene: TRBD1
J gene: TRBJ1-1
CDR3 length: 16
CDR3 DNA: TGTGCCAGCAGCGTTCGACAGGGGACGATGTACACTGAAGCTTTCTTT
CDR3 protein: CASSVRQGTMYTEAFF

V gene: TRBV2
clone size: once
D gene: TRBD2
J gene: TRBJ2-1
CDR3 length: 15
CDR3 DNA: TGTGCCAGCAGTGCTACCGGGACTAGCCGGTCTGAGCAGTTCTTC
CDR3 protein: CASSATGTSRSEQFF

V gene: TRBV6-1
clone size: few
D gene: TRBD1
J gene: TRBJ1-2
CDR3 length: 13
CDR3 DNA: TGTGCCAGCAGTGAACGGACAGGGTCCGGCTACACCTTC
CDR3 protein: CASSERTGSGYTF

V gene: TRBV14
clone size: few
D gene: TRBD1
J gene: TRBJ2-3
CDR3 length: 16
CDR3 DNA: TGTGCCAGCAGCCAGGAAACAGGGGCCCGGGCAGATACGCAGTATTTT
CDR3 protein: CASSQETGARADTQYF

V gene: TRBV6-1
clone size: .
D gene: TRBD2
J gene: TRBJ2-1
CDR3 length: 17
CDR3 DNA: TGTGCCAGCAGCCCCCCCCCCGGACTAGCGGCTTATGGTGAGCAGTTCTTC
CDR3 protein: CASSPPPGLAAYGEQFF

V gene: TRBV29-1
clone size: .
D gene: .
J gene: TRBJ1-1
CDR3 length: 13
CDR3 DNA: TGCAGCGTTGATTGGGGGGACGGCACTGAAGCTTTCTTT
CDR3 protein: CSVDWGDGTEAFF

V gene: TRBV12-3/TRBV12-4
clone size: .
D gene: .
J gene: TRBJ2-7
CDR3 length: 14
CDR3 DNA: TGTGCCAGCAGGCCAGGTCTCCCCCACTCCGAGCAGTACTTC
CDR3 protein: CASRPGLPHSEQYF

V gene: TRBV14
clone size: .
D gene: .
J gene: TRBJ2-5
CDR3 length: 13
CDR3 DNA: TGTGCCAGCAGCCGAGGACCGAAAGAGACCCAGTACTTC
CDR3 protein: CASSRGPKETQYF